This T cell receptor (beta chain) came from a study of blood T cell repertoires in COVID-19. Study overall: PBMCs, B-cell-depleted T cells, or T cells were the source of the cDNA or gDNA that made up the material.

The junction had 2 bases not matched to a gene; V was cut back by 1 base and J by 7 bases. This CDR3 has 13 amino acids. The germline CDR1 and CDR2 sequences are SGHAT and FQDESV (reference sequence). Original processing methods: The authors estimated nucleated cell counts from reference gene primer amplification. TCRdb's table, derived via immunoSEQ multiplex PCR, lists solely in-frame clones and lacks some. V and J calls and clone size are as listed in that table; D and trimming were resolved from the DNA. This table holds 140,000 or so clones, roughly 89% found once. Sequenced: peripheral blood. This rearrangement joins TRBV11-1 to TRBJ2-7, with 9 bases aligning to TRBD2. The clonotype was recovered from a human donor in a cohort sampled during active COVID-19. CDR3 coding DNA: TGTGCCAGCAGCTTAGTTCTAGCGGGGGAGCAGTACTTC. Its translation is CASSLVLAGEQYF.